Following are 14 T cell receptor beta chains from one sample sequenced in a study of identical twins. TCRdb reprocessed the 5' RACE reads via MiXCR and lists one record per CDR3 protein. The sample comprises 500,000 or so distinct CDR3 sequences, around an eighth of which are singletons, and about 1% rests with the top ten. The same sample was also studied in work on yellow fever vaccine responses in identical twins.

The sequencing input was CD4+ T cells sorted from blood. The receptor set was obtained from a young woman in good health.

The V and J genes are TRBV3-1 and TRBJ1-4, with D perhaps matching TRBD1 (6 bases). Trimming removed 4 bases from V and 10 bases from J, with 13 bases in between. Germline V gene lookup returns CDR1 LGHDT and CDR2 YNNKEL (reference sequence). The length of the CDR3 is 13 residues. CDR3 nucleotide sequence: TGTGCCAGCAGCCCAACCAGGGGTGGAAAACTGTTTTTT. Amino acid sequence: CASSPTRGGKLFF.

Only a few counts were recorded for this clonotype. The chain links TRBV27 to TRBJ2-7, with D possibly being TRBD1 or TRBD2 (5 bases each). Trimming cost V 8 bases and J 3 bases, with 11 bases left between them. This CDR3 contains 12 residues. Germline V lookup: CDR1 MNHEY, CDR2 SMNVEV (reference sequence). The CDR3 DNA follows: TGTGCCAGCGGGGACCGGGGCTACGAGCAGTACTTC. Its translation is CASGDRGYEQYF.

This chain uses TRBV9 with TRBJ2-5, with D tentatively TRBD1 (6 bases). This CDR3 contains 13 residues. V lost 3 bases and J 7 bases, leaving 13 bases between the germline ends. From germline, CDR1 is SGDLS and CDR2 YYNGEE. In nucleotides, the CDR3 is TGTGCCAGCAGCGCCCGGGACACTACGACCCAGTACTTC. It yields the protein CASSARDTTTQYF.

The chain links TRBV12-3 or TRBV12-4 to TRBJ2-1; tentatively, D is TRBD1 (5 bases). The CDR3 length is 12 residues. The ends were cut back, 7 bases at V and 2 bases at J, with 6 bases in the middle. CDR3 region: CASKQAYNEQFF. The DNA of the CDR3 is TGTGCCAGCAAACAGGCCTACAATGAGCAGTTCTTC.

This clonotype came up a few times. V gene TRBV7-8 combines with J gene TRBJ1-4, with D perhaps TRBD1 (6 bases). The CDR3 has 14 residues. Germline V gives CDR1 SGHVS, CDR2 FQNEAQ. Trimming took 5 bases from V and 4 from J, leaving 11 bases between them. In nucleotides, the CDR3 is TGTGCCAGCAGCCCAGGACAGATTAATGAAAAACTGTTTTTT. Residues: CASSPGQINEKLFF.

V is TRBV14 and J is TRBJ2-3; 7 nucleotides agree with TRBD2. This CDR3 has 13 residues. V shed 10 bases, J shed 2 bases, and the junction held 6 bases outside the gene matches. Germline V gene sequence: CDR1 SGHDN, CDR2 FVKESK. The CDR3 is CATRDYITDTQYF. In DNA form, the CDR3 reads TGTGCCACCAGGGACTACATCACAGATACGCAGTATTTT.

In its sample, this clonotype was seen many times. The rearrangement links TRBV12-3 or TRBV12-4 to TRBJ2-7, with a possible D match to TRBD2 (7 bases). The CDR3 sequence is 15 residues long. V was cut by 6 bases and J by 0 bases, with 15 bases left in between. In nucleotides, the CDR3 is TGTGCCAGCAGGCCCCGGGGGGCGGCCTCCTACGAGCAGTACTTC. The encoded protein is CASRPRGAASYEQYF.

The chain joins TRBV20-1 to TRBJ2-4; possible D gene TRBD2, 5 bases. The CDR3 sequence is 15 residues long. V lost 0 bases to trimming and J lost 0 bases, with 9 bases between them. Germline V gene lookup returns CDR1 DFQATT and CDR2 SNEGSKA (reference sequence). CDR3 region: CSARDLRVAKNIQYF. DNA for the CDR3: TGCAGTGCTAGAGATTTGAGGGTAGCCAAAAACATTCAGTACTTC.

This clonotype appeared a few times. The chain recombines TRBV7-2 with TRBJ2-2; no clear D gene. The CDR3 consists of 15 residues. Germline values: CDR1 SGHTA, CDR2 FQGNSA. V gave up 3 bases and J gave up 0 bases, with 8 bases separating them. CDR3 DNA sequence: TGTGCCAGCAGCTTTGGAGAACCGAACACCGGGGAGCTGTTTTTT. Residues: CASSFGEPNTGELFF.

The V gene is TRBV7-9, the J gene TRBJ2-5, with D perhaps TRBD1 (6 bases). The CDR3 has 14 residues. Deletions cut 1 base from V and 4 bases from J, with 10 bases between. Germline-derived CDR1 and CDR2 are SEHNR and FQNEAQ (reference sequence). The CDR3 coding sequence is TGTGCCAGCAGCTTAGAGGCAGGGGTAGAGACCCAGTACTTC. Amino acid sequence: CASSLEAGVETQYF.

To note about this clonotype: The junction departs from germline at one end; a sequencing error may be responsible. This chain uses TRBV20-1 with TRBJ2-3; 12 positions match TRBD2. The CDR3 runs to 18 residues. Germline V gene lookup returns CDR1 DFQATT and CDR2 SNEGSKA (reference sequence). CDR3: CCARDPLAGGPRTDTQYF. CDR3 bases: TGCTGTGCTAGAGATCCCCTAGCGGGGGGGCCCCGCACAGATACGCAGTATTTT.

This clonotype was seen a handful of times. The gene calls are TRBV5-1 and TRBJ2-3; 7 positions agree with TRBD2. The CDR3 totals 16 residues. After removal of 4 bases from V and 4 bases from J, the junction contained 12 bases not matched to a gene. CDR1 is SGHRS and CDR2 is YFSETQ in the germline V gene. CDR3 in DNA: TGCGCCAGCAGCCTGTCCGCGGGGGAAATCGCAGATACGCAGTATTTT. Translation: CASSLSAGEIADTQYF.

This clonotype was detected many times. The chain combines TRBV5-1 with TRBJ2-5; possible D gene TRBD1, 5 bases. Trimming removed 4 bases at V and 5 bases at J, with 18 bases between. There are 15 residues in the CDR3. Germline V CDR1 and CDR2: SGHRS, YFSETQ. CDR3 sequence reads: CASSRKVVGDETQYF. DNA for the CDR3: TGCGCCAGCAGCCGCAAGGTTGTAGGGGATGAGACCCAGTACTTC.

The chain has TRBV11-2 and TRBJ2-7, with 7 bases lining up with TRBD2. V shed 3 bases and J 3 bases; nucleotides not matched to a gene: 5. The CDR3 sequence is 14 residues long. Germline V gives CDR1 SGHAT, CDR2 FQNNGV. As DNA, the CDR3 is TGTGCCAGCAGCTTCGCGGGAGCGAACTACGAGCAGTACTTC. Translation: CASSFAGANYEQYF.